The source of this T cell receptor beta chain is a study of blood T cell repertoires in COVID-19. The wider study: Some COVID-19 samples were acute and others convalescent; all came from the United States, Italy and Spain. PBMCs, B-cell-depleted T cells, or T cells were the source of the cDNA or gDNA that made up the material.

Original data processing: Estimation of nucleated cell counts relied on the amplification of reference gene primers. TCRdb's table, derived via immunoSEQ multiplex PCR, lists solely in-frame clones and lacks some. V and J calls and clone size are given by that table; D and trimming were obtained from the DNA. Of 65,000 to 80,000 clones listed, around 80% were seen once; the top ten hold roughly 22%. This CDR3 spans 17 amino acids. The V gene's germline CDR1 is MGHRA and CDR2 YSYEKL. With 0 bases removed from V and 12 bases from J, the gap between germline ends came to 23 bases. The TCR comes from a human donor in a cohort sampled during active COVID-19. Sequenced material: peripheral blood. This chain connects TRBV4-1 to TRBJ1-4, with D hard to call. CDR3 protein: CASSQDLAGVGSAELFF. Here the CDR3 DNA reads TGCGCCAGCAGCCAAGATCTTGCCGGGGTCGGATCGGCGGAACTGTTTTTT.